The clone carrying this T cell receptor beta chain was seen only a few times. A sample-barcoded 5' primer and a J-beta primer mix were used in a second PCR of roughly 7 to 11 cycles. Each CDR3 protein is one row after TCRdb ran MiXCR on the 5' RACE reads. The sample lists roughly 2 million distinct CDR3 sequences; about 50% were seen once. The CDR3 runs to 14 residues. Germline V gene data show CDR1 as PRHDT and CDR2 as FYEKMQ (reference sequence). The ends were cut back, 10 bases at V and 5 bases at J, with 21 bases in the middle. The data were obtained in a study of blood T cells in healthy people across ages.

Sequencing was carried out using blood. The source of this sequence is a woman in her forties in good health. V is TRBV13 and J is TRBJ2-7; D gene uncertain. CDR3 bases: TGTGCCACGGCGATCGGGCCCCTCCGCCACGAGCAGTACTTC. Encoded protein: CATAIGPLRHEQYF.